These 28 T cell receptor beta chains share one sample of origin, sequenced in a study of chemoradiotherapy in HPV16-positive cancers. Data came from immunoSEQ multiplex PCR; TCRdb stores just in-frame clones and leaves some out. Of some 70,000 clones in the sample, 88% were seen once. The sequencing here drew on blood, taken from a patient who underwent chemoradiotherapy. The receptors were sampled from a human donor with HPV-associated anogenital cancer.

This chain connects TRBV28 to TRBJ2-2; TRBD1 or TRBD2 may be the D gene (5 bases each). Between the trimmed V and J ends, which lost 3 bases and 4 bases, there was a span of 12 bases. Germline values: CDR1 MDHEN, CDR2 SYDVKM. The CDR3 is made up of 15 amino acids. The CDR3: CASSFEGSGTGELFF. In DNA form, the CDR3 reads TGTGCCAGCAGTTTCGAGGGGAGCGGCACCGGGGAGCTGTTTTTT.

The J gene is TRBJ1-2, the V gene TRBV5-5, with a weak D call TRBD1 (5 bases). Germline V gene lookup returns CDR1 SGHKS and CDR2 YYEKEE (reference sequence). CDR3 length: 12 amino acids. The V gene lost 0 bases and the J gene lost 6 bases, with 6 bases spanning the gap. CDR3 sequence: CASSLGGNGYTF. CDR3 sequence (DNA): TGTGCCAGCAGCTTGGGGGGGAATGGCTACACCTTC.

The V and J genes are TRBV5-1 and TRBJ2-5; TRBD1 aligns across 8 bases. The CDR3 extends over 13 amino acids. The J segment lost 5 bases and the V segment lost 3 bases, leaving 3 bases of the junction unmatched. Germline-derived CDR1 and CDR2 are SGHRS and YFSETQ. For the CDR3, the DNA is TGCGCCAGCAGCTCACAGGGGGTTGAGACCCAGTACTTC. This sequence encodes CASSSQGVETQYF.

The chain uses TRBV5-5 and TRBJ1-2; no clear D gene. The length of the CDR3 is 17 residues. Trimming removed 3 bases from V and 2 bases from J, with 20 bases in between. Germline V lookup: CDR1 SGHKS, CDR2 YYEKEE (reference sequence). The CDR3 here is CASSSQDGGLFNYGYTF. In DNA form, the CDR3 reads TGTGCCAGCAGCTCCCAGGACGGAGGACTATTCAACTATGGCTACACCTTC.

The chain is built from TRBV5-1 and TRBJ1-1; D remains ambiguous. Trimming shortened V by 0 bases and J by 0 bases, and 12 bases separated the two germline ends. Germline CDR1 and CDR2: SGHRS and YFSETQ. This CDR3 spans 16 amino acids. DNA for the CDR3: TGCGCCAGCAGCTTGGCCGGTAGTCAGATGAACACTGAAGCTTTCTTT. It translates to CASSLAGSQMNTEAFF.

In this sample, this clone turned up once. V is TRBV2 and J is TRBJ2-1, with D maybe TRBD2 (6 bases). Trimming took 7 bases from V and 4 from J, leaving 29 bases between them. CDR3 length: 19 amino acids. The germline V gene encodes CDR1 SNHLY and CDR2 FYNNEI. CDR3 nucleotides: TGTGCCAGCACCGAAACCCTAGCGACGAATACATTTTTTTACAATGAGCAGTTCTTC. The encoded protein is CASTETLATNTFFYNEQFF.

The V gene is TRBV27, the J gene TRBJ2-2; 12 nucleotides agree with TRBD1. V lost 6 bases, J lost 7 bases, and 6 bases stayed unmatched. Per germline, CDR1 MNHEY and CDR2 SMNVEV (reference sequence). CDR3 length: 15 residues. CDR3 DNA sequence: TGTGCCAGCAGCTCCGGGACAGGGGGCTTCGGGGAGCTGTTTTTT. Amino acid sequence: CASSSGTGGFGELFF.

This sequence joins TRBV7-6 and TRBJ2-6; TRBD2 agrees at 9 bases. Germline assignment: CDR1 SGHVS and CDR2 FNYEAQ. Trimming took 5 bases from V and 3 from J; bases not matched to a gene: 14. This CDR3 region has 19 residues. The CDR3 sequence is CASSLLGGRAGGGANVLTF. DNA for the CDR3: TGTGCCAGCAGCCTTCTGGGCGGGAGGGCCGGAGGTGGGGCCAACGTCCTGACTTTC.

V is TRBV5-5 and J is TRBJ1-1; D not resolved. The V gene's germline CDR1 is SGHKS and CDR2 YYEKEE (reference sequence). This CDR3 region has 13 residues. Trimming took 1 base from V and 7 from J, leaving 11 bases between them. The CDR3 bases are TGTGCCAGCAGCTTGATTCTGGACGGTGAAGCTTTCTTT. It translates to CASSLILDGEAFF.

V and J are TRBV30 and TRBJ2-7; perhaps TRBD1 as D (6 bases). The CDR3 loop spans 14 amino acids. Germline assignment: CDR1 GTSNPN and CDR2 SVGIG (reference sequence). The ends were cut back, 7 bases at V and 2 bases at J, with 18 bases in the middle. The CDR3 DNA is TGTGCCTCCCTGGGCAGGGGTGATCCCTACGAGCAGTACTTC. This encodes CASLGRGDPYEQYF. Supplemented by reference TRBV30 and TRBJ2-7, the full variable domain reads SQTIHQWPATLVQPVGSPLSLECTVEGTSNPNLYWYRQAAGRGLQLLFYSVGIGQISSEVPQNLSASRPQDRQFILSSKKLLLSDSGFYLCASLGRGDPYEQYFGPGTRLTVT.

The rearrangement joins TRBV28 to TRBJ2-1, with D tentatively TRBD1 (5 bases). Trimming took off 6 bases at V and 10 bases at J, with 19 bases between the two ends. The CDR3 has 14 residues. CDR1 is MDHEN and CDR2 is SYDVKM in the germline V gene. The chain's CDR3 is CASRIPGYRMEQFF. The DNA of the CDR3 is TGTGCCAGCAGAATACCGGGTTACAGGATGGAGCAGTTCTTC.

This clone was picked up one time. The V and J genes are TRBV28 and TRBJ2-6; D is tentatively TRBD1 or TRBD2 (5 bases each). Per germline, CDR1 MDHEN and CDR2 SYDVKM. V was pared by 5 bases and J by 1 base, with 9 bases between. The CDR3 totals 15 residues. This CDR3 is CASSRDGSGANVLTF. CDR3 nucleotide sequence: TGTGCCAGCAGTCGGGACGGTTCTGGGGCCAACGTCCTGACTTTC.

V usage is TRBV7-9 and J usage is TRBJ2-1; D is ambiguous. The CDR3 consists of 12 residues. The V and J ends lost 6 bases and 9 bases respectively, with 12 bases between them. Germline-derived CDR1 and CDR2 are SEHNR and FQNEAQ (reference sequence). The CDR3 DNA reads TGTGCCAGCAGGGGGTCAGGCGGTGAGCAGTTCTTC. Its translation: CASRGSGGEQFF.

The gene calls are TRBV5-4 and TRBJ1-1, with D perhaps matching TRBD1 (5 bases). Germline CDR1 SGHNT, CDR2 YYREEE (reference sequence). The CDR3 is made up of 14 amino acids. Trimming cost V 4 bases and J 6 bases, with 16 bases left between them. CDR3 DNA sequence: TGTGCCAGCAGCCCCGTGGGGGTTTGGGCTGAAGCTTTCTTT. Translating it yields CASSPVGVWAEAFF. The full variable domain, completed using reference TRBV5-4 and TRBJ1-1, is ETGVTQSPTHLIKTRGQQVTLRCSSQSGHNTVSWYQQALGQGPQFIFQYYREEENGRGNFPPRFSGLQFPNYSSELNVNALELDDSALYLCASSPVGVWAEAFFGQGTRLTVV.

The chain has TRBV2 and TRBJ2-3, with 7 nucleotides matching TRBD2. CDR3 length: 15 amino acids. The ends lost 4 bases at V and 0 bases at J; junction bases unmatched: 4. Germline V gene data show CDR1 as SNHLY and CDR2 as FYNNEI. CDR3 DNA sequence: TGTGCCAGCAGTGGGAGCGGGGCTAGCACAGATACGCAGTATTTT. Residues: CASSGSGASTDTQYF.

Details on this clone: One junction end disagrees with the germline gene, perhaps due to a read error. The chain employs TRBV7-3 and TRBJ1-1; a possible D gene is TRBD1 (5 bases). The CDR3 loop spans 16 amino acids. Germline CDR1 is SGHTA and CDR2 is FQGTGA. The DNA for the CDR3 is TGTGCCAGCAGCCTAACGCCCCGGGGGAGTGGAACTGAAGCTTTCTTT. This gives the protein CASSLTPRGSGTEAFF.

This chain links TRBV28 with TRBJ2-7, with D hard to call. V lost 3 bases, J lost 4 bases, and 7 bases lay in between. The CDR3 has 12 amino acids. Germline V gives CDR1 MDHEN, CDR2 SYDVKM. The CDR3, as DNA: TGTGCCAGCAGTTTCCGGATTTACGAGCAGTACTTC. Translation: CASSFRIYEQYF.

V usage is TRBV6-6 and J usage is TRBJ2-7, with D perhaps being TRBD1 or TRBD2 (6 bases each). The CDR3 is 13 amino acids. Deletions cut 6 bases from V and 2 bases from J, with 11 bases between. Per the germline V gene, CDR1 is MNHNY and CDR2 is SVGAGI (reference sequence). In DNA, the CDR3 is TGTGCCAGCAGGAAGGGGGGTCCCTACGAGCAGTACTTC. Amino acid sequence: CASRKGGPYEQYF.

The CDR3 protein is CASKTSGEITYNEQFF. CDR3 DNA: TGTGCCAGCAAGACTAGCGGGGAGATAACCTACAATGAGCAGTTCTTC. V is TRBV2 and J is TRBJ2-1; TRBD2 matches 11 bases. This CDR3 has 16 residues. The germline CDR1 and CDR2 sequences are SNHLY and FYNNEI. V lost 7 bases to trimming and J lost 2 bases; unmatched junction nucleotides: 7. The variable domain in full, with the rest retrieved from reference TRBV2 and TRBJ2-1, is EPEVTQTPSHQVTQMGQEVILRCVPISNHLYFYWYRQILGQKVEFLVSFYNNEISEKSEIFDDQFSVERPDGSNFTLKIRSTKLEDSAMYFCASKTSGEITYNEQFFGPGTRLTVL.

The chain links TRBV2 to TRBJ2-1, with TRBD2 matching over 9 bases. This CDR3 has 18 residues. Germline V lookup: CDR1 SNHLY, CDR2 FYNNEI. Trimming at V came to 2 bases and at J to 4 bases, leaving 12 bases not matched to a gene. The CDR3: CASSELLVAGVSYNEQFF. The CDR3 DNA sequence: TGTGCCAGCAGTGAACTCTTGGTAGCGGGAGTTTCATACAATGAGCAGTTCTTC.

The V and J genes are TRBV2 and TRBJ2-2; perhaps TRBD2 as D (5 bases). CDR3 length: 14 amino acids. Germline lookup yields CDR1 SNHLY and CDR2 FYNNEI. V lost 5 bases to trimming and J lost 7 bases, with 14 bases between them. The CDR3 DNA reads as TGTGCCAGCAGTAGTGGACTTGCGGGCGGGGAGCTGTTTTTT. Residues: CASSSGLAGGELFF.

The gene calls are TRBV5-1 and TRBJ2-6; 8 bases agree with TRBD2. Germline lookup yields CDR1 SGHRS and CDR2 YFSETQ. The CDR3 has 18 residues. The V segment lost 0 bases and the J segment 0 bases; nucleotides outside the gene matches: 5. Here the CDR3 DNA reads TGCGCCAGCAGCTTGGGCGTACTAGCGGTCTCTGGGGCCAACGTCCTGACTTTC. It encodes CASSLGVLAVSGANVLTF.

The chain uses TRBV28 and TRBJ2-5, with D perhaps TRBD1 or TRBD2 (5 bases each). Trimming cost V 6 bases and J 3 bases, with 14 bases left between them. The CDR3 is made up of 14 amino acids. Germline CDR1 reads MDHEN; CDR2 reads SYDVKM. CDR3 in amino acids: CASSNGMGEETQYF. CDR3 DNA sequence: TGTGCCAGCAGCAACGGGATGGGGGAAGAGACCCAGTACTTC.

This clone has only one observation. V is TRBV6-1 and J is TRBJ1-4, with 9 bases matching TRBD1. CDR1 is MNHNS and CDR2 is SASEGT in the germline V gene. There are 15 residues in the CDR3. Trimming took 5 bases from V and 8 from J; bases not matched to a gene: 9. CDR3 residues: CASSKMRQGGEKLFF. CDR3 coding DNA: TGTGCCAGCAGTAAGATGCGACAGGGGGGCGAAAAACTGTTTTTT.

The rearrangement joins TRBV15 to TRBJ2-5; D is uncertain. Between the trimmed V and J ends, which lost 0 bases and 4 bases, there was a span of 9 bases. Germline loops: CDR1 LNHNV, CDR2 YYDKDF (reference sequence). This CDR3 comprises 14 residues. For the CDR3, the DNA is TGTGCCACCAGCAGAGATCTCGGCGGAGAGACCCAGTACTTC. It encodes CATSRDLGGETQYF.

The gene calls are TRBV5-1 and TRBJ1-1, with 10 bases identical to TRBD1. Germline CDR1 is SGHRS and CDR2 is YFSETQ. CDR3 size: 16 residues. With V trimmed by 0 bases and J by 4 bases, 6 bases remained unmatched. The CDR3: CASSLGDRGRGTEAFF. CDR3 sequence (DNA): TGCGCCAGCAGCTTGGGGGACAGGGGTAGAGGCACTGAAGCTTTCTTT.

This chain uses TRBV15 with TRBJ2-7; 9 bases align to TRBD1. V was clipped by 3 bases and J by 2 bases; unmatched bases: 5. The CDR3 contains 15 residues. Per germline, CDR1 LNHNV and CDR2 YYDKDF (reference sequence). CDR3 region: CATSSIGTGTYEQYF. CDR3 sequence (DNA): TGTGCCACCAGCAGCATAGGGACAGGGACCTACGAGCAGTACTTC.

The chain combines TRBV6-1 with TRBJ1-1; weak D call: TRBD1 (5 bases). The CDR3 length is 14 residues. V was shortened by 7 bases and J by 5 bases, with 17 bases between the two germline ends. Germline V gene data show CDR1 as MNHNS and CDR2 as SASEGT. The CDR3 reads CASTQGGVGTEAFF. In DNA form, the CDR3 reads TGTGCCAGCACCCAGGGAGGGGTAGGGACTGAAGCTTTCTTT.